These 23 T cell receptor beta chains came from one sample sequenced in a study of blood T cell repertoires in COVID-19. Assay used: immunoSEQ multiplex PCR; TCRdb lists only in-frame clones, some missing. The sample records some 230,000 clones, around 83% being singletons. The sample was PBMCs or T cells enriched from blood (not recorded which). These receptors were collected from a woman in her thirties or forties with acute COVID-19.

The chain couples TRBV7-6 to TRBJ2-1; 8 nucleotides match TRBD2. J was trimmed by 7 bases and V by 3 bases; bases with no gene match: 8. Germline assignment: CDR1 SGHVS and CDR2 FNYEAQ. This CDR3 spans 15 amino acids. The CDR3 here is CASSLYGLAGNEQFF. CDR3 nucleotide sequence: TGTGCCAGCAGCTTGTATGGACTAGCAGGGAATGAGCAGTTCTTC.

This clone was seen only a few times. The chain combines TRBV5-1 with TRBJ2-7; 9 positions agree with TRBD1. V was pared by 4 bases and J by 0 bases, with 2 bases of the junction left unmatched. The CDR3 runs 14 residues. Germline lookup yields CDR1 SGHRS and CDR2 YFSETQ. The CDR3 region is CASSTGQGSYEQYF. DNA for the CDR3: TGCGCCAGCAGCACGGGACAGGGCTCCTACGAGCAGTACTTC.

CDR3 DNA: TGTGCCAGTAGTATTGCAGGGGCTGATGGCTACACCTTC. Residues: CASSIAGADGYTF. This chain joins TRBV19 and TRBJ1-2, with D possibly matching TRBD1 (6 bases). This CDR3 region has 13 residues. The ends were cut back, 3 bases at V and 6 bases at J, with 11 bases in the middle. CDR1 and CDR2 (germline): LNHDA, SQIVND (reference sequence).

The rearrangement uses TRBV7-7 and TRBJ1-2, with D perhaps matching TRBD1 (6 bases). V lost 5 bases, J lost 5 bases, and 18 bases lay in between. The CDR3 spans 15 residues. Germline CDR1 and CDR2: SSHAT and FNYEAQ (reference sequence). DNA of the CDR3: TGTGCCAGCAGCGCCAAACACAGGGCCAAATATGGCTACACCTTC. Translating gives CASSAKHRAKYGYTF.

V and J are TRBV30 and TRBJ1-6; a possible D gene is TRBD1 (5 bases). The CDR3 runs to 19 residues. Looked up from germline, CDR1 is GTSNPN and CDR2 is SVGIG (reference sequence). V lost 0 bases to trimming and J lost 4 bases, with 22 bases between them. This CDR3 reads CAWSVQQLMGGGYNSPLHF. The CDR3 DNA reads as TGTGCCTGGAGTGTACAACAGCTAATGGGGGGTGGGTATAATTCACCCCTCCACTTT.

This sequence joins TRBV4-1 and TRBJ2-7; possibly TRBD1 for D (5 bases). The ends were cut back, 6 bases at V and 4 bases at J, with 13 bases in the middle. This CDR3 contains 13 residues. Germline lookup yields CDR1 MGHRA and CDR2 YSYEKL. The CDR3 reads CASSQGTRYEQYF. In DNA form, the CDR3 reads TGCGCCAGCAGTCAGGGCACTCGATACGAGCAGTACTTC.

V usage is TRBV7-8 and J usage is TRBJ2-4, with D possibly being TRBD2 (6 bases). Trimming removed 0 bases from V and 9 bases from J, with 12 bases in between. The CDR3 is made up of 14 amino acids. Germline CDR1 SGHVS, CDR2 FQNEAQ. The CDR3 coding sequence is TGTGCCAGCAGCTTAGCGTATCAGGAGGGCATTCAGTACTTC. This codes for CASSLAYQEGIQYF.

The rearrangement joins TRBV5-8 to TRBJ1-4; 7 positions agree with TRBD1. Losses at the gene ends were 4 bases for V and 7 bases for J; bases not matched to a gene: 7. Germline V lookup: CDR1 SGHTS, CDR2 YDEGEE. There are 14 residues in the CDR3. The CDR3 protein is CASSTGTVGEKLFF. In DNA form, the CDR3 reads TGTGCCAGCAGCACCGGGACAGTCGGTGAAAAACTGTTTTTT. The full variable domain, rest sourced from reference TRBV5-8 and TRBJ1-4, is EAGVTQSPTHLIKTRGQQATLRCSPISGHTSVYWYQQALGLGLQFLLWYDEGEERNRGNFPPRFSGRQFPNYSSELNVNALELEDSALYLCASSTGTVGEKLFFGSGTQLSVL.

V is TRBV27 and J is TRBJ2-2; 7 bases are a match to TRBD2. V was pared by 3 bases and J by 0 bases, with 13 bases of the junction left unmatched. The germline V gene encodes CDR1 MNHEY and CDR2 SMNVEV (reference sequence). This CDR3 is built from 19 residues. This CDR3 reads CASSFLPGTTLANTGELFF. CDR3 in DNA: TGTGCCAGCAGTTTCCTGCCCGGGACTACTCTCGCGAACACCGGGGAGCTGTTTTTT.

This rearrangement joins TRBV19 to TRBJ2-1, with 9 bases aligning to TRBD1. The germline V gene has CDR1 LNHDA and CDR2 SQIVND (reference sequence). V shed 1 base, J shed 3 bases, and the junction held 1 base outside the gene matches. The CDR3 loop spans 15 amino acids. The CDR3 reads CASSIGQGGYNEQFF. The DNA of the CDR3 is TGTGCCAGTAGTATAGGACAGGGGGGCTACAATGAGCAGTTCTTC.

The chain combines TRBV7-2 with TRBJ1-6; the D is unclear. Trimming took 3 bases from V and 10 from J, leaving 16 bases between them. Germline V gene data show CDR1 as SGHTA and CDR2 as FQGNSA. This CDR3 has 15 residues. The CDR3 nucleotides are TGTGCCAGCAGCTTGGCGTCCGGGTACAAGTCACCCCTCCACTTT. Protein sequence: CASSLASGYKSPLHF.

V is TRBV7-2 and J is TRBJ2-3, with D possibly TRBD2 on 5 matching bases. Germline V gene lookup returns CDR1 SGHTA and CDR2 FQGNSA. There are 14 residues in the CDR3. Trimming stripped 3 bases from V and 5 bases from J, with 12 bases between. CDR3 coding DNA: TGTGCCAGCAGCTTGGCGCTAGCCAAAGATACGCAGTATTTT. It is translated as CASSLALAKDTQYF. The whole variable domain, filled in from reference TRBV7-2 and TRBJ2-3, reads GAGVSQSPSNKVTEKGKDVELRCDPISGHTALYWYRQSLGQGLEFLIYFQGNSAPDKSGLPSDRFSAERTGGSVSTLTIQRTQQEDSAVYLCASSLALAKDTQYFGPGTRLTVL.

A few counts support this clone. The chain carries TRBV3-1 (or the pseudogene TRBV3-2) and TRBJ1-4; a weak D match, TRBD1 (6 bases). CDR3 size: 16 residues. The V and J ends lost 2 bases and 6 bases respectively, with 16 bases between them. Germline V gene data show CDR1 as LGHDT and CDR2 as YNNKEL (reference sequence). CDR3 coding DNA: TGTGCCAGCAGCCAATCTGAACAGGGAGTTGATGAAAAACTGTTTTTT. This sequence encodes CASSQSEQGVDEKLFF.

The rearrangement links TRBV18 to TRBJ1-2, with 7 bases that match TRBD1. Germline lookup yields CDR1 KGHSH and CDR2 LQKENI. The CDR3 has 13 residues. The V and J ends lost 3 bases and 8 bases, in that order; junction bases with no gene match: 6. CDR3 coding DNA: TGTGCCAGCTCACCCGACAGGGACATCGGCTACACCTTC. Its protein product is CASSPDRDIGYTF. Full variable domain (remainder filled in from reference TRBV18 and TRBJ1-2): NAGVMQNPRHLVRRRGQEARLRCSPMKGHSHVYWYRQLPEEGLKFMVYLQKENIIDESGMPKERFSAEFPKEGPSILRIQQVVRGDSAAYFCASSPDRDIGYTFGSGTRLTVV.

The rearrangement links TRBV19 to TRBJ2-7; 11 bases line up with TRBD2. The length of the CDR3 is 15 residues. The V segment lost 4 bases and the J segment 2 bases; nucleotides outside the gene matches: 4. Germline CDR1 LNHDA, CDR2 SQIVND (reference sequence). CDR3 amino acids: CASSTGTSGTYEQYF. DNA for the CDR3: TGTGCCAGTAGTACGGGGACTAGCGGAACCTACGAGCAGTACTTC.

The chain combines TRBV10-3 with TRBJ2-5; perhaps TRBD1 as D (5 bases). V was clipped by 8 bases and J by 1 base, with 17 bases between them. The germline V gene encodes CDR1 ENHRY and CDR2 SYGVKD. CDR3 length: 15 amino acids. The CDR3 loop reads CAIGGALVSQETQYF. The CDR3 DNA sequence: TGTGCCATCGGTGGGGCTTTGGTCAGCCAAGAGACCCAGTACTTC.

V usage is TRBV2 and J usage is TRBJ1-1; a weak D match, TRBD1 (6 bases). The CDR3 is 13 residues long. Trimming removed 8 bases at V and 5 bases at J, with 15 bases between. Germline loops: CDR1 SNHLY, CDR2 FYNNEI. CDR3: CASAQHRETEAFF. The CDR3 DNA sequence: TGTGCCAGCGCCCAGCACAGGGAGACTGAAGCTTTCTTT.

V is TRBV12-3 or TRBV12-4 and J is TRBJ2-7; 7 positions agree with TRBD1. This CDR3 comprises 13 residues. J lost 7 bases, V lost 5 bases, and 8 bases had no gene match. DNA of the CDR3: TGTGCCAGCAGTCAGACAGGGCCAAGGGAGCAGTACTTC. This encodes CASSQTGPREQYF.

Concerning this clone: A read error may account for a junction end that differs from germline. This sequence joins TRBV7-2 and TRBJ1-3, with D hard to call. Germline CDR1 and CDR2: SGHTA and FQGNSA. The CDR3 extends over 15 amino acids. The CDR3 DNA reads TGTGCCAGCAGCTTAGTAGGAGGTGCAGGAAGCACCATATATTTT. Protein sequence: CASSLVGGAGSTIYF.

The chain is built from TRBV6-1 and TRBJ2-5, with 8 bases fitting TRBD1. With V trimmed by 4 bases and J by 6 bases, 16 bases remained unmatched. Germline CDR1 MNHNS, CDR2 SASEGT. This CDR3 spans 17 amino acids. In nucleotides, the CDR3 is TGTGCCAGCAGTGGAAGGACAGGGTACTACGGGGAGCAGACCCAGTACTTC. This encodes CASSGRTGYYGEQTQYF.

The chain carries TRBV5-4 and TRBJ2-7; the D gene is possibly TRBD1 (6 bases). V was trimmed by 3 bases and J by 0 bases, leaving 7 bases between them. Germline V gene sequence: CDR1 SGHNT, CDR2 YYREEE (reference sequence). The CDR3 sequence is 13 residues long. The CDR3 coding sequence is TGTGCCAGCAGCTGGGACAACTCCTACGAGCAGTACTTC. Residues: CASSWDNSYEQYF.

This clone has only one observation. The CDR3 region has the DNA TGTGCCAGCGCCATTTCTGACAGGCTGAACTTCAGGGAGCAGTACTTC. It specifies CASAISDRLNFREQYF. V is TRBV9 and J is TRBJ2-7, with a tentative D call TRBD1 (6 bases). V lost 7 bases and J 7 bases, leaving 27 bases between the germline ends. Looked up from germline, CDR1 is SGDLS and CDR2 is YYNGEE. This CDR3 has 16 amino acids.

The chain is built from TRBV27 and TRBJ1-5, with D perhaps TRBD1 (6 bases). Germline V gene data show CDR1 as MNHEY and CDR2 as SMNVEV (reference sequence). The CDR3 has 14 amino acids. V gave up 3 bases and J gave up 4 bases, with 10 bases separating them. The CDR3 spells CASSLLQGNQPQHF. The CDR3 DNA sequence: TGTGCCAGCAGTTTGTTACAGGGTAATCAGCCCCAGCATTTT.